The clone carrying this TCR beta chain was counted between two and nine times. The data originate from a study of shared T cell receptors in the human thymus. The data were produced by immunoSEQ multiplex PCR, yet TCRdb's version contains in-frame clones alone and is incomplete. The table shows hundreds of thousands of clones, with approximately 87% occurring only once. The data also belong to a second study, concerning human thymus T cells. That report notes: Healthy Finnish infants undergoing corrective surgery for congenital heart defects were used as donors. Thymus was obtained from resections taken during corrective heart surgery. Related work found strong thymic repertoire overlap between unrelated individuals.

This clonotype was sampled from a boy under two years old with a congenital heart defect. The sample was thymocytes.

CDR3 DNA: TGTGCCAGCAGCTTAGCGCGAGGGTACGAGCAGTACTTC. This sequence encodes CASSLARGYEQYF. V is TRBV7-6 and J is TRBJ2-7, with a possible D match to TRBD2 (5 bases). Germline CDR1 SGHVS, CDR2 FNYEAQ. The CDR3 runs to 13 residues. V was pared by 0 bases and J by 4 bases, with 7 bases between.